The sequence of this T cell receptor beta chain was determined in a study of T cells of healthy individuals. Germline V gene lookup returns CDR1 DFQATT and CDR2 SNEGSKA (reference sequence). The trim removed 0 bases at V and 5 bases at J, leaving 1 base unmatched. This CDR3 spans 12 amino acids. TCRdb reprocessed the 5' RACE reads via MiXCR and lists one record per CDR3 protein. This table has roughly 87,000 distinct CDR3 sequences, roughly a sixth appearing once. This chain links TRBV20-1 with TRBJ2-7; TRBD1 aligns across 7 bases. The sequence derives from a human donor in good health. The CDR3 here is CSAREDRNEQYF. For the CDR3, the DNA is TGCAGTGCTAGAGAGGACAGGAACGAGCAGTACTTC.